Listed here are 19 T cell receptor beta chains from one sample, sequenced in a study of CD8+CD57+ T cells in acquired aplastic anemia. Patients selected for sequencing had displayed CD8+CD57+ cell expansion by flow cytometry. Investigators profiled TCR beta VDJ and CDR3 from genomic DNA template. Each CDR3 protein gets one entry after TCRdb re-called the reads with MiXCR. Here the sample spans about 160,000 distinct CDR3 sequences, 40% to 60% being singletons. The sample was sorted CD4+, CD8+, or CD8+CD57+ T cells (not recorded which) from PBMCs. These receptors were obtained from a human donor with aplastic anemia.

This clonotype was observed a handful of times. It is likely a read error, because the conserved phenylalanine at the end of the CDR3 is missing. The gene calls are TRBV7-3 and TRBJ2-3, with 7 bases identical to TRBD2. CDR1 is SGHTA, CDR2 FQGTGA, per germline. The CDR3 has 15 residues. Germline trimming cut 4 bases from V and 7 bases from J; bases unmatched to any gene: 11. The CDR3 DNA sequence: TGTGCCAGCAGCTCGGGGGGAGGGCCTAGTTATACGCAGTATTCT. Amino acid sequence: CASSSGGGPSYTQYS.

The V call is TRBV24-1, the J call TRBJ1-5; TRBD1 is a possible D gene (6 bases). Germline-derived CDR1 and CDR2 are KGHDR and SFDVKD. This CDR3 comprises 16 residues. V was cut by 4 bases and J by 5 bases, with 17 bases left in between. The DNA of the CDR3 is TGTGCCACCAGTGAATTACAGGGAGTACCCGATCAGCCCCAGCATTTT. Encoded protein: CATSELQGVPDQPQHF.

At least ten counts were recorded for this clonotype. The V and J genes are TRBV7-9 and TRBJ2-7; 7 positions match TRBD1. The CDR3 is 15 residues long. The germline CDR1 and CDR2 sequences are SEHNR and FQNEAQ (reference sequence). V was pared by 7 bases and J by 2 bases, with 11 bases of the junction left unmatched. The CDR3 DNA reads TGTGCCAGCATCATACCGGGGCAGGGGGCCTACGAGCAGTACTTC. It codes for CASIIPGQGAYEQYF.

Concerning this clonotype: This may arise from a read error, as a much more abundant clone is one base away. The rearrangement uses TRBV25-1 and TRBJ1-2; 9 bases align to TRBD1. Germline values: CDR1 MGHDK, CDR2 SYGVNS. This CDR3 comprises 14 residues. J lost 0 bases, V lost 4 bases, and 0 bases had no gene match. CDR3 residues: CASSGQGANYGYTF. Written as DNA, the CDR3 is TGTGCCAGCAGTGGACAGGGGGCTAACTATGGCTACACCTTC.

This clonotype was observed a few times. The chain uses TRBV29-1 and TRBJ2-7, with 9 positions matching TRBD1. V was pared by 6 bases and J by 3 bases, with 6 bases of the junction left unmatched. Germline V CDR1 and CDR2: SQVTM, ANQGSEA. The CDR3 covers 13 residues. Here the CDR3 reads CSVRDRENYEQYF. The CDR3 bases are TGCAGCGTCCGGGACAGGGAGAACTACGAGCAGTACTTC.

This clonotype was counted ten times or more. The rearrangement joins TRBV9 to TRBJ2-7, with a tentative D call TRBD2 (5 bases). Germline CDR1 is SGDLS and CDR2 is YYNGEE. Trimming removed 3 bases from V and 2 bases from J, with 12 bases in between. The CDR3 has 14 amino acids. CDR3 residues: CASSATPGTYEQYF. The CDR3 nucleotides are TGTGCCAGCAGCGCAACCCCCGGGACCTACGAGCAGTACTTC.

The V and J genes are TRBV15 and TRBJ2-7; D assignment may be TRBD1 or TRBD2 (6 bases each). Germline CDR1 and CDR2: LNHNV and YYDKDF (reference sequence). CDR3 length: 14 amino acids. The V end was cut by 11 bases, the J end by 2 bases, with 19 bases between. CDR3 sequence: CAARSGGGTYEQYF. In DNA form, the CDR3 reads TGTGCCGCGCGATCTGGAGGGGGAACCTACGAGCAGTACTTC.

V usage is TRBV2 and J usage is TRBJ2-7, with 8 bases that match TRBD1. Germline CDR1 is SNHLY and CDR2 is FYNNEI. V lost 5 bases, J lost 0 bases, and 12 bases stayed unmatched. The CDR3 is 17 amino acids. The CDR3 coding sequence is TGTGCCAGCAGTCACTTTCAGGGGGCCCCAAACTCCTACGAGCAGTACTTC. The encoded protein is CASSHFQGAPNSYEQYF.

The J gene is TRBJ2-1, the V gene TRBV20-1; 7 bases are shared with TRBD2. The germline V gene encodes CDR1 DFQATT and CDR2 SNEGSKA (reference sequence). Trimming cost V 4 bases and J 7 bases; bases outside gene matches: 4. The CDR3 sequence is 12 residues long. The CDR3 reads CSAKTSWNEQFF. CDR3 in DNA: TGCAGTGCTAAGACTAGCTGGAATGAGCAGTTCTTC.

This chain joins TRBV20-1 and TRBJ1-2; D is uncertain. Trimming left V 0 bases short and J 4 bases short, with 12 bases between. The germline V gene encodes CDR1 DFQATT and CDR2 SNEGSKA (reference sequence). The CDR3 loop spans 14 amino acids. CDR3 sequence (DNA): TGCAGTGCTAGAGATGGGAGAGCGAGCTATGGCTACACCTTC. It yields the protein CSARDGRASYGYTF.

This clonotype has a single count. This chain joins TRBV19 and TRBJ2-5; the D gene could be TRBD1 or TRBD2 (5 bases each). The CDR3 consists of 13 residues. Germline-derived CDR1 and CDR2 are LNHDA and SQIVND (reference sequence). Trimming left V 1 base short and J 10 bases short, with 13 bases between. The CDR3 DNA reads as TGTGCCAGTAGTATAGGAGGGGTGGAGGTCCAGTACTTC. Translation: CASSIGGVEVQYF.

The chain employs TRBV6-1 and TRBJ2-3; no firm D call. The CDR3 contains 13 residues. Germline CDR1 and CDR2: MNHNS and SASEGT. V lost 6 bases to trimming and J lost 5 bases, with 12 bases between them. CDR3 region: CASSPLSEDTQYF. DNA for the CDR3: TGTGCCAGCAGCCCCCTATCCGAAGATACGCAGTATTTT.

In its sample, this clonotype was seen many times. The gene calls are TRBV11-2 and TRBJ2-7; D is unclear. The CDR3 covers 10 residues. Germline V gives CDR1 SGHAT, CDR2 FQNNGV. Trimming took off 1 base at V and 6 bases at J, with 1 base between the two ends. The chain's CDR3 is CASSLVEQYF. CDR3 bases: TGTGCCAGCAGCTTAGTCGAGCAGTACTTC.

This clonotype was counted ten times or more. This CDR3 is CASSRFGGLAFF. Here the CDR3 DNA reads TGTGCCAGCAGCAGATTCGGGGGGTTAGCTTTCTTT. V and J are TRBV11-2 and TRBJ1-1; weak D call: TRBD1 (5 bases). The V gene's germline CDR1 is SGHAT and CDR2 FQNNGV. The ends were cut back, 5 bases at V and 10 bases at J, with 14 bases in the middle. The CDR3 loop spans 12 amino acids.

This clonotype has a single count. A read error is possible here, since a much larger clone lies one base away. The J gene is TRBJ2-5, the V gene TRBV7-3; 11 bases fit TRBD1. Germline V gene data show CDR1 as SGHTA and CDR2 as FQGTGA. This CDR3 has 15 residues. The CDR3 coding sequence is TGCGCCAGCAGCCGGACAGGGGGCGGATGGGGGACCCAGTACTTC. Translation: CASSRTGGGWGTQYF.

V usage is TRBV20-1 and J usage is TRBJ1-5; 10 nucleotides agree with TRBD1. This CDR3 contains 15 residues. Unmatched junction bases numbered 4, after V lost 0 bases and J lost 5 bases. Germline V CDR1 and CDR2: DFQATT, SNEGSKA (reference sequence). CDR3 region: CSAREGTGVYQPQHF. Here the CDR3 DNA reads TGCAGTGCTAGAGAAGGGACAGGGGTGTATCAGCCCCAGCATTTT.

The chain couples TRBV20-1 to TRBJ1-6; D may be TRBD1 (5 bases). Per the germline V gene, CDR1 is DFQATT and CDR2 is SNEGSKA (reference sequence). V was cut by 0 bases and J by 7 bases, with 10 bases left in between. The CDR3 has 14 residues. The CDR3 DNA follows: TGCAGTGCTAGAGAAGTCGCAGGGAATTCACCCCTCCACTTT. Its protein is CSAREVAGNSPLHF.

The chain links TRBV7-8 to TRBJ2-7; D call uncertain. Germline V CDR1 and CDR2: SGHVS, FQNEAQ. The CDR3 totals 13 residues. V was cut by 1 base and J by 7 bases, with 11 bases left in between. The CDR3 region has the DNA TGTGCCAGCAGCTTAGGTCCACGGGTTGAGCAGTACTTC. Translation gives CASSLGPRVEQYF.

The chain links TRBV2 to TRBJ1-2; TRBD1 is a possible D gene (6 bases). Trimming cost V 1 base and J 3 bases, with 12 bases left between them. CDR1 and CDR2 (germline): SNHLY, FYNNEI. This CDR3 comprises 15 residues. The CDR3 DNA sequence: TGTGCCAGCAGTGAAGGGGGGGGCGCTCACTATGGCTACACCTTC. Protein product: CASSEGGGAHYGYTF.